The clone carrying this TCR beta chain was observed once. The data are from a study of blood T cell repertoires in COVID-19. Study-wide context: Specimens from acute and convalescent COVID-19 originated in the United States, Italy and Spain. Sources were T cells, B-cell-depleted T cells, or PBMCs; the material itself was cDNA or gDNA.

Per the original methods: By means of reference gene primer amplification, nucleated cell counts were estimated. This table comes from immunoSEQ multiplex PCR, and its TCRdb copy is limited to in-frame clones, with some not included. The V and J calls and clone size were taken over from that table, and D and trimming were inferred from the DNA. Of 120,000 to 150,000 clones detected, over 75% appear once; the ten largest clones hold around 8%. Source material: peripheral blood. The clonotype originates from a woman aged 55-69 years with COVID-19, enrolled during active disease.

The DNA for the CDR3 is TGTGCCACCAGTGACCCGACAGGGGGTTTCCAAGAGACCCAGTACTTC. This codes for CATSDPTGGFQETQYF. The chain combines TRBV24-1 with TRBJ2-5, with 9 bases that match TRBD1. The germline V gene has CDR1 KGHDR and CDR2 SFDVKD. V gave up 4 bases and J gave up 1 base; unmatched junction bases: 6. The CDR3 is 16 residues long.